The next 24 T cell receptor beta chains were all read from a single sample in a study of spatial heterogeneity in lung cancer. These TCRs' antigens remain unknown. Study outcomes and limitations: One measure, the expanded intratumoral alpha and beta TCR count, tracked tumor mutation counts.

Each CDR3 protein is one row after TCRdb ran MiXCR on the 5' RACE reads. The sample comprises about 15,000 distinct CDR3 sequences, approximately 7% of which are singletons, and 8.9% rests with the top ten. Time point noted: sample taken at primary tumor resection. The sequences come from lung tumor tissue, collected at surgery. The receptor source for this set is a male donor with early-stage non-small cell lung cancer.

The table lists this clonotype with many counts. This rearrangement joins TRBV3-1 to TRBJ1-3; 10 bases map to TRBD1. Trimming took 4 bases from V and 0 from J; bases not matched to a gene: 0. The CDR3 contains 15 residues. Germline values: CDR1 LGHDT, CDR2 YNNKEL (reference sequence). In DNA, the CDR3 is TGTGCCAGCAGCCGGGACAGGGGCTCTGGAAACACCATATATTTT. Amino acid sequence: CASSRDRGSGNTIYF.

The sample holds many counts of this clonotype. This chain uses TRBV12-3 or TRBV12-4 with TRBJ1-6; D is uncertain. V was trimmed by 1 base and J by 9 bases, leaving 13 bases between them. CDR3 size: 15 residues. The CDR3 sequence: CASSLDPGRGSPLHF. CDR3 nucleotide sequence: TGTGCCAGCAGTTTAGACCCCGGGAGAGGTTCACCCCTCCACTTT.

Worth noting for this clonotype: A much larger clonotype is one base distant, so this may be a read error. The genes are TRBV7-9 and TRBJ1-1; D uncertain. Germline V CDR1 and CDR2: SEHNR, FQNEAQ (reference sequence). The CDR3 totals 13 residues. The V and J ends lost 1 base and 3 bases respectively, with 6 bases between them. The CDR3 sequence is CASSLDWDTEAFF. CDR3 sequence (DNA): TGTGCCAGCAGCTTAGATTGGGACACTGAAGCTTTCTTT.

This clonotype was counted ten times or more. The V call is TRBV20-1, the J call TRBJ1-1; perhaps TRBD1 as D (6 bases). The CDR3 length is 13 residues. Trimming left V 5 bases short and J 4 bases short, with 14 bases between. Looked up from germline, CDR1 is DFQATT and CDR2 is SNEGSKA (reference sequence). The CDR3 sequence is CSASQGSATEAFF. As DNA, the CDR3 is TGCAGTGCTTCACAGGGATCGGCCACTGAAGCTTTCTTT.

This clonotype was seen repeatedly, ten times or more. The chain joins TRBV3-1 to TRBJ2-1; 8 bases match TRBD2. J lost 10 bases, V lost 4 bases, and 9 bases had no gene match. There are 14 residues in the CDR3. Looked up from germline, CDR1 is LGHDT and CDR2 is YNNKEL (reference sequence). The CDR3 region has the DNA TGTGCCAGCAGCCGTGGGACCGGGAGGGTGGAGCAGTTCTTC. It yields the protein CASSRGTGRVEQFF.

In DNA form, the CDR3 reads TGTGCTAGTGGTTTGGAAGGGGGCTCGGAAGGCTACACCTTC. Translating gives CASGLEGGSEGYTF. The rearrangement uses TRBV12-5 and TRBJ1-2, with 7 bases lining up with TRBD1. CDR1 and CDR2 (germline): LGHNT, FRNRAP. The CDR3 has 14 amino acids. With 1 base clipped from V and 8 bases from J, the junction kept 7 bases outside the gene matches.

This clonotype came up many times. The rearrangement joins TRBV6-5 to TRBJ1-6, with D unclear. The V gene's germline CDR1 is MNHEY and CDR2 SVGAGI. The CDR3 spans 17 residues. V dropped 4 bases and J dropped 0 bases, with 13 bases sitting between them. CDR3: CASSSSVGYSYNSPLHF. CDR3 in DNA: TGTGCCAGCAGTTCTAGCGTGGGATACTCCTATAATTCACCCCTCCACTTT.

This clonotype was picked up many times. CDR3 residues: CASSLGTQETQYF. As DNA, the CDR3 is TGTGCCAGCAGCTTAGGGACCCAAGAGACCCAGTACTTC. The V gene is TRBV7-2, the J gene TRBJ2-5; the D is unclear. Trimming took 1 base from V and 1 from J, leaving 4 bases between them. The germline V gene has CDR1 SGHTA and CDR2 FQGNSA. The CDR3 contains 13 residues.

This clonotype has at least ten counts. The V call is TRBV3-1, the J call TRBJ2-1, with 8 bases matching TRBD2. The V gene's germline CDR1 is LGHDT and CDR2 YNNKEL (reference sequence). With 4 bases clipped from V and 7 bases from J, the junction kept 9 bases outside the gene matches. The CDR3 sequence is 15 residues long. CDR3 sequence reads: CASSPIGLAMNEQFF. The CDR3 DNA sequence: TGTGCCAGCAGCCCCATCGGACTAGCTATGAATGAGCAGTTCTTC.

This chain connects TRBV29-1 to TRBJ1-2; TRBD1 is a possible D gene (5 bases). Trimming removed 3 bases from V and 8 bases from J, with 13 bases in between. The CDR3 covers 12 residues. Germline-derived CDR1 and CDR2 are SQVTM and ANQGSEA. CDR3 coding DNA: TGCAGCGTTGAGCGGGGGGGGGACGGCTACACCTTC. Protein: CSVERGGDGYTF.

In its sample, this clonotype was seen many times. This sequence joins TRBV2 and TRBJ1-1, with D unresolved. CDR3 length: 13 amino acids. Germline values: CDR1 SNHLY, CDR2 FYNNEI. Trimming removed 7 bases from V and 1 base from J, with 10 bases in between. The CDR3 bases are TGTGCCAGCATTCTCGAGGGGAACACTGAAGCTTTCTTT. Amino acids: CASILEGNTEAFF.

Ten or more counts support this clonotype. The chain links TRBV12-3 or TRBV12-4 to TRBJ2-2; tentatively, D is TRBD2 (5 bases). Trimming took 6 bases from V and 4 from J, leaving 15 bases between them. This CDR3 is 15 amino acids long. Here the CDR3 reads CASRPGLTSTGELFF. The CDR3 region has the DNA TGTGCCAGCAGACCTGGACTCACGTCCACCGGGGAGCTGTTTTTT.

This clonotype was seen ten or more times. The chain recombines TRBV15 with TRBJ2-5, with 9 bases identical to TRBD1. Germline CDR1 reads LNHNV; CDR2 reads YYDKDF (reference sequence). Trimming took 3 bases from V and 5 from J; bases not matched to a gene: 13. The length of the CDR3 is 17 residues. CDR3 loop: CATSSPTGGSFSETQYF. DNA for the CDR3: TGTGCCACCAGCAGTCCCACAGGGGGCTCGTTTTCGGAGACCCAGTACTTC.

The rearrangement uses TRBV7-8 and TRBJ1-1; D is perhaps TRBD1 (6 bases). This CDR3 comprises 15 residues. Germline assignment: CDR1 SGHVS and CDR2 FQNEAQ. Between the trimmed V and J ends, which lost 5 bases and 6 bases, there was a span of 19 bases. CDR3 DNA sequence: TGTGCCAGCAGCCTAAGTCGTAGCAGGGGCCCTGAAGCTTTCTTT. Its protein product is CASSLSRSRGPEAFF. The full variable domain, with the rest looked up from reference TRBV7-8 and TRBJ1-1, is GAGVSQSPRYKVAKRGQDVALRCDPISGHVSLFWYQQALGQGPEFLTYFQNEAQLDKSGLPSDRFFAERPEGSVSTLKIQRTQQEDSAVYLCASSLSRSRGPEAFFGQGTRLTVV.

There are many counts of this clonotype. J is TRBJ2-7 and V is TRBV5-1; 12 nucleotides align to TRBD1. CDR1 and CDR2 from the germline V gene are SGHRS and YFSETQ. The CDR3 loop spans 15 amino acids. Trimming cost V 4 bases and J 4 bases; bases outside gene matches: 6. As DNA, the CDR3 is TGCGCCAGCAGCACGGGACAGGGGGCGTGGTACGAGCAGTACTTC. Translation: CASSTGQGAWYEQYF.

The chain employs TRBV7-9 and TRBJ1-6; D uncertain. Germline lookup yields CDR1 SEHNR and CDR2 FQNEAQ (reference sequence). The CDR3 extends over 13 amino acids. V was cut by 1 base and J by 16 bases, with 14 bases left in between. CDR3 in amino acids: CASSLEARHQLHF. The CDR3 DNA reads as TGTGCCAGCAGCTTAGAAGCCAGGCACCAACTCCACTTT.

This clonotype was seen at least ten times. The gene calls are TRBV4-1 and TRBJ1-4, with D unresolved. V was trimmed by 3 bases and J by 7 bases, leaving 12 bases between them. CDR1 is MGHRA and CDR2 is YSYEKL in the germline V gene. This CDR3 has 14 residues. The CDR3 here is CASSHSRSAEKLFF. The DNA of the CDR3 is TGCGCCAGCAGCCATTCCAGGTCGGCTGAAAAACTGTTTTTT.

This clonotype showed up many times. V gene TRBV6-5 combines with J gene TRBJ1-2; TRBD1 agrees at 9 bases. The V segment lost 4 bases and the J segment 8 bases; nucleotides outside the gene matches: 5. Germline-derived CDR1 and CDR2 are MNHEY and SVGAGI. This CDR3 has 13 residues. The CDR3 reads CASSLQGAVGYTF. The DNA of the CDR3 is TGTGCCAGCAGTTTACAGGGGGCAGTAGGCTACACCTTC.

The J gene is TRBJ2-1, the V gene TRBV7-3; 7 bases map to TRBD2. The CDR3 spans 13 residues. Losses at the gene ends were 4 bases for V and 7 bases for J; bases not matched to a gene: 4. Germline V CDR1 and CDR2: SGHTA, FQGTGA. As DNA, the CDR3 is TGTGCCAGCAGCTGGGGACTATATAATGAGCAGTTCTTC. Its protein product is CASSWGLYNEQFF.

V is TRBV6-7 and J is TRBJ1-5, with TRBD1 matching over 7 bases. TRBV6-7 counts as an open reading frame of uncertain function. This CDR3 comprises 15 residues. J was trimmed by 11 bases and V by 7 bases; bases with no gene match: 17. The CDR3 bases are TGTGCCAGCAAACCTCTAGGGACAGTTGGAATCGCCCAGCATTTT. This gives the protein CASKPLGTVGIAQHF.

This clonotype was detected ten times or more. The V call is TRBV5-4, the J call TRBJ2-1, with D perhaps TRBD2 (6 bases). This CDR3 is built from 14 residues. Trimming pared 4 bases from V and 6 bases from J, leaving 14 bases between. The germline gives CDR1 SGHNT, CDR2 YYREEE (reference sequence). This CDR3 reads CASSRDLGVNEQFF. CDR3 nucleotides: TGTGCCAGCAGCCGGGACTTAGGGGTCAATGAGCAGTTCTTC.

The sample holds many counts of this clonotype. V gene TRBV7-2 combines with J gene TRBJ1-4; the D is unclear. The CDR3 consists of 14 residues. Trimming took off 3 bases at V and 5 bases at J, with 10 bases between the two ends. From germline, CDR1 is SGHTA and CDR2 FQGNSA. As DNA, the CDR3 is TGTGCCAGCAGCTTCGGTGCAGTCAATGAAAAACTGTTTTTT. This translates into CASSFGAVNEKLFF.

This chain uses TRBV27 with TRBJ2-6, with D maybe TRBD1 (5 bases). This CDR3 comprises 15 residues. The germline V and J ends were trimmed by 3 bases and 0 bases, with 6 bases remaining between them. Germline V gene sequence: CDR1 MNHEY, CDR2 SMNVEV (reference sequence). For the CDR3, the DNA is TGTGCCAGCAGTTTCGACAGCTCTGGGGCCAACGTCCTGACTTTC. It specifies CASSFDSSGANVLTF.

This clonotype was counted only a few times. The gene calls are TRBV5-1 and TRBJ2-5; no clear D gene. Looked up from germline, CDR1 is SGHRS and CDR2 is YFSETQ. V lost 0 bases, J lost 5 bases, and 2 bases lay in between. The CDR3 runs to 11 residues. CDR3 in DNA: TGCGCCAGCAGCTTGGATGAGACCCAGTACTTC. It specifies CASSLDETQYF. The complete variable domain, with remaining parts taken from reference TRBV5-1 and TRBJ2-5, reads KAGVTQTPRYLIKTRGQQVTLSCSPISGHRSVSWYQQTPGQGLQFLFEYFSETQRNKGNFPGRFSGRQFSNSRSEMNVSTLELGDSALYLCASSLDETQYFGPGTRLLVL.